This is a list of T cell receptor beta chains from one sample in a study of T cell changes during pregnancy in multiple sclerosis. Repertoires were generated with immunoSEQ multiplex PCR, while TCRdb's copy carries only in-frame clones and drops some. In the table there are fewer than 70,000 clones, roughly 93% of which are singletons. The sample consisted of peripheral blood, taken in the third trimester of pregnancy. These receptors came from a female donor with multiple sclerosis, enrolled in a pregnancy study. The CDR3 runs from the conserved cysteine through the conserved F or W. The order of the fields is V gene, D gene, clone size, J gene, CDR3 length, CDR3 DNA, CDR3 protein. A D gene is named only where the DNA matches it firmly. Clone size is given for some rows only: seen once, a few or many times, or a class if the clone is expanded.

TRBV18	-	-	TRBJ1-1	15	TGTGCCAGCTCACCTCCGGGGAGGTGGAACACTGAAGCTTTCTTT	CASSPPGRWNTEAFF
TRBV6-1	-	once	TRBJ2-7	13	TGTGCCACTAAGACTAGGAGCTCCTACGAGCAGTACTTC	CATKTRSSYEQYF
TRBV11-2	-	-	TRBJ1-1	14	TGTGCCAGCAGCTTATGGAGACGGAACACTGAAGCTTTCTTT	CASSLWRRNTEAFF
TRBV11-2	-	-	TRBJ1-4	14	TGTGCCAGCAGCCCTCGATATCAGAACGAAAAACTGTTTTTT	CASSPRYQNEKLFF
TRBV11-2	TRBD2	-	TRBJ2-3	15	TGTGCCAGCAGCTTAGCCCCGGGGGGGTCAGATACGCAGTATTTT	CASSLAPGGSDTQYF
TRBV6-5	TRBD1	-	TRBJ1-6	14	TGTGCCAGCAGTTTTGAGACAGGGTACTCACCCCTCCACTTT	CASSFETGYSPLHF
TRBV18	TRBD1	-	TRBJ2-5	14	TGTGCCAGCTCAGTTACGAGGGGGCTCGGGACCCAGTACTTC	CASSVTRGLGTQYF
TRBV6-5	TRBD2	-	TRBJ2-1	13	TGTGCCAGCAGACGACTAGCACGGAATGAGCAGTTCTTC	CASRRLARNEQFF
TRBV9	-	-	TRBJ2-1	14	TGTGCCAGCAGCGTACGGGCAGGGATGTATGAGCAGTTCTTC	CASSVRAGMYEQFF
TRBV4-1	-	-	TRBJ2-7	14	TGCGCCAGCAGCCAAGAGACCAGGGCAGACGAGCAGTACTTC	CASSQETRADEQYF
TRBV7-3	-	-	TRBJ1-6	15	TGTGCCAGCAGCCTCTACGCCGGGAGGCAAGCACCCCTCCACTTT	CASSLYAGRQAPLHF
TRBV2	-	once	TRBJ2-2	14	TGTGCCAGCAGTGGAGGTATTAACACCGGGGAGCTGTTTTTT	CASSGGINTGELFF